This T cell receptor (beta chain) originates from a study of blood T cell repertoires in COVID-19 (dated by TCRdb to 2020 to 2022). Regarding the research as a whole: Samples from collaborators originated in the United States, Italy and Spain and spanned both the acute and convalescent phases of COVID-19. The prospective study material was composed of cDNA or gDNA derived from T cells, B-cell-depleted T cells, or PBMCs. Subjects who had been exposed to COVID-19, were actively infected with it, or had recovered from it provided the deeply sampled blood TCRbeta repertoires that made up the dataset. A freely available public database, intended as a resource for researchers studying the immune response to SARS-CoV-2, is where the repertoires were released. Samples were obtained from the ongoing ImmuneRACE study (first 160 participants) and from over 1,000 subjects provided by 6 global collaborators. A de-identified subject ID, COVID-19 status, age in years and sex were almost always included in the sample metadata. HLA class I and class II types, where available, came from metadata supplied by the sample provider rather than from assay-based typing. What the work shows at the level of the full study, not this receptor alone: The amount of clinical and demographic metadata varied by source and participant and was provided uncurated.

TCRbeta CDR3 regions were amplified from genomic DNA by means of the immunoSEQ Assay, a bias-controlled multiplex PCR. The paper's data handling went like this. Within the assay, amplification of reference gene primers was used to estimate how many nucleated cells each sample contained. To quantify the absolute abundance of each unique TCRbeta CDR3 rearrangement, sequence reads were collapsed and filtered. For each sample, productive Simpson clonality was calculated by taking the square root of Simpson's diversity index across productive rearrangements. Sourced from immuneACCESS, this table was stored by TCRdb with only in-frame sequences that have V and J called. A share of the clones is absent; for the studies checked, an unresolved V gene accounts for under half, and the remainder has no known explanation. That table supplies the V and J calls and clone size; D and trimming were determined from the DNA. The sample data list 200,000 to 250,000 clones, and approximately 86% of these were observed just once. The ten largest clones take up 1.5% of the sample.

In regard to this clone: It lacks a known antigen. Base quality data are lacking; no much larger clone is found one base away.

Trimming removed 3 bases from V and 3 bases from J; the gene matches leave 8 bases unexplained. From the cysteine up to the phenylalanine, the CDR3 has a length of 15 residues. Only CDR3 DNA is held: 45 bases, read in frame from base 1. The CDR1 and CDR2 encoded by the germline V gene are SGHDN and FVKESK. Whole blood was collected in K2EDTA tubes by collaborating institutions according to the institutions' own protocols. For TCRbeta analysis, collaborators shipped samples as frozen whole blood, isolated PBMCs, or DNA extracted from either of those sample types. Sequenced: peripheral blood. The V gene is TRBV14 and the J gene is TRBJ2-7; 7 bases in the junction line up with TRBD2. The source of this sequence is a man in his late teens or twenties with active or convalescent COVID-19. For the CDR3, the sequence is CASSHQTSESYEQYF. The DNA is as follows: TGTGCCAGCAGCCATCAAACTAGCGAGAGCTACGAGCAGTACTTC.